A selection of T cell receptor beta chains follows, all from one sample in a study of cytomegalovirus exposure and HLA in healthy donors. TCRdb's copy holds only in-frame clones and misses some; the assay was immunoSEQ multiplex PCR. The table records 180,000 or so clones, around 81% of them present only once. Sequences were obtained from PBMCs. The receptors were gathered from a woman aged 25-40 years in good health and CMV-seropositive. The CDR3 runs from the conserved cysteine through the conserved F or W. Fields, in order: D gene, clone size, J gene, V gene, CDR3 length, CDR3 protein, CDR3 DNA. D genes are given only for firm matches. Part of the rows lack a size; the others show once, few, many or a class for expanded clones.

D: NA
size: NA
J: TRBJ1-1
V: TRBV7-8
length: 13
CDR3: CASSLGQAPEAFF
DNA: TGTGCCAGCAGCTTAGGGCAGGCCCCTGAAGCTTTCTTT

D: TRBD1
size: NA
J: TRBJ2-5
V: TRBV7-2
length: 13
CDR3: CASSSDRAKTQYF
DNA: TGTGCCAGCAGCTCGGACAGGGCGAAGACCCAGTACTTC

D: NA
size: few
J: TRBJ2-3
V: TRBV6-5
length: 14
CDR3: CASSFDRLGDTQYF
DNA: TGTGCCAGCAGTTTTGACAGGCTAGGTGATACGCAGTATTTT

D: TRBD1
size: few
J: TRBJ2-7
V: TRBV28
length: 13
CDR3: CASSLGQVYEQYF
DNA: TGTGCCAGCAGTTTAGGACAGGTATACGAGCAGTACTTC

D: TRBD2
size: few
J: TRBJ2-3
V: TRBV19
length: 17
CDR3: CASSIALTSGSTDTQYF
DNA: TGTGCCAGTAGTATAGCCTTGACTAGCGGAAGCACAGATACGCAGTATTTT

D: NA
size: NA
J: TRBJ1-5
V: TRBV28
length: 15
CDR3: CASSLRGVLNQPQHF
DNA: TGTGCCAGCAGTTTACGAGGCGTTTTGAATCAGCCCCAGCATTTT

D: TRBD2
size: NA
J: TRBJ2-5
V: TRBV5-1
length: 13
CDR3: CASNGGGAETQYF
DNA: TGCGCCAGCAATGGGGGAGGGGCAGAGACCCAGTACTTC

D: NA
size: NA
J: TRBJ1-1
V: TRBV6-6
length: 11
CDR3: CASSRGLEAFF
DNA: TGTGCCAGCAGTCGTGGCCTTGAAGCTTTCTTT

D: TRBD2
size: few
J: TRBJ2-3
V: TRBV2
length: 15
CDR3: CASSSPGLATDTQYF
DNA: TGTGCCAGCAGTTCACCGGGACTAGCCACAGATACGCAGTATTTT

D: NA
size: NA
J: TRBJ1-3
V: TRBV29-1
length: 14
CDR3: CSVGASGTGNTIYF
DNA: TGCAGCGTTGGGGCCAGCGGAACTGGAAACACCATATATTTT

D: TRBD2
size: NA
J: TRBJ2-7
V: TRBV4-3
length: 15
CDR3: CASSTGLAGAYEQYF
DNA: TGCGCCAGCAGCACGGGACTAGCGGGGGCCTACGAGCAGTACTTC

D: NA
size: NA
J: TRBJ2-7
V: TRBV9
length: 14
CDR3: CASSVVPSSYEQYF
DNA: TGTGCCAGCAGCGTGGTTCCTAGCAGCTACGAGCAGTACTTC

D: NA
size: NA
J: TRBJ1-4
V: TRBV4-3
length: 16
CDR3: CASSQDWRGSNEKLFF
DNA: TGCGCCAGCAGCCAAGACTGGAGGGGAAGTAACGAAAAACTGTTTTTT